Following are 18 T cell receptor beta chains from one sample sequenced in a study of shared clonotypes between healthy human individuals. Only in-frame clones appear in the TCRdb table, and some are missing; sequencing was by immunoSEQ multiplex PCR. The data hold over a million clones, with roughly 95% observed a single time. Sequencing used naive CD4+ T cells sorted from blood. The subset here: CD45RA+ positively selected. The receptors come from a man between 25 and 39 years old in good health.

The gene calls are TRBV2 and TRBJ2-1; D tentatively reads TRBD1 or TRBD2 (6 bases each). V was clipped by 6 bases and J by 5 bases, with 8 bases between them. Germline lookup yields CDR1 SNHLY and CDR2 FYNNEI. This CDR3 spans 12 amino acids. The CDR3 nucleotides read TGTGCCAGCAGAGGGGGGAACAATGAGCAGTTCTTC. Translating gives CASRGGNNEQFF.

V and J are TRBV14 and TRBJ2-7; 7 bases are shared with TRBD2. CDR3 length: 15 residues. CDR1 is SGHDN and CDR2 is FVKESK in the germline V gene. Losses at the gene ends were 1 base for V and 3 bases for J; bases not matched to a gene: 6. Here the CDR3 reads CASSQGRESGYEQYF. In DNA, the CDR3 is TGTGCCAGCAGCCAAGGGCGGGAGAGTGGCTACGAGCAGTACTTC.

The chain couples TRBV4-1 to TRBJ2-5; D gene unclear. The CDR3 covers 15 residues. The V gene's germline CDR1 is MGHRA and CDR2 YSYEKL. Trimming cost V 1 base and J 2 bases, with 11 bases left between them. DNA of the CDR3: TGCGCCAGCAGCCAAGGTGCGACGGTACAAGAGACCCAGTACTTC. Translation gives CASSQGATVQETQYF.

The chain is built from TRBV18 and TRBJ2-7; 12 bases fit TRBD2. Germline CDR1 KGHSH, CDR2 LQKENI. V shed 3 bases and J 3 bases; nucleotides not matched to a gene: 3. The CDR3 is made up of 15 amino acids. DNA of the CDR3: TGTGCCAGCTCACCCCCGACTAGCGGGGGCTACGAGCAGTACTTC. Encoded protein: CASSPPTSGGYEQYF.

V usage is TRBV5-1 and J usage is TRBJ2-5; D is undetermined. The V end was cut by 1 base, the J end by 2 bases, with 9 bases between. Germline V lookup: CDR1 SGHRS, CDR2 YFSETQ. The CDR3 runs to 14 residues. The CDR3 nucleotides are TGCGCCAGCAGCTTGTCCCCACAGCAAGAGACCCAGTACTTC. This encodes CASSLSPQQETQYF.

In DNA form, the CDR3 reads TGCGCCAGCAGGGTGGAGGGGATGAACACTGAAGCTTTCTTT. Translated, it gives CASRVEGMNTEAFF. This chain uses TRBV5-1 with TRBJ1-1; a possible D gene is TRBD1 (5 bases). Looked up from germline, CDR1 is SGHRS and CDR2 is YFSETQ. The CDR3 loop spans 14 amino acids. The V end was cut by 5 bases, the J end by 0 bases, with 11 bases between.

J is TRBJ1-4 and V is TRBV2; D possibly corresponds to TRBD1 (6 bases). The germline CDR1 and CDR2 sequences are SNHLY and FYNNEI. The V gene lost 3 bases and the J gene lost 7 bases, with 12 bases spanning the gap. The CDR3 is made up of 14 amino acids. The CDR3 bases are TGTGCCAGCAGTGAGAGCAGGGGTGTTGAAAAACTGTTTTTT. This translates into CASSESRGVEKLFF.

The V and J genes are TRBV11-2 and TRBJ2-2, with D unresolved. V lost 5 bases and J 0 bases, leaving 10 bases between the germline ends. This CDR3 has 15 residues. Germline V gene sequence: CDR1 SGHAT, CDR2 FQNNGV. CDR3: CASSLIRSNTGELFF. In DNA form, the CDR3 reads TGTGCCAGCAGCCTCATTCGCTCGAACACCGGGGAGCTGTTTTTT.

This chain uses TRBV2 with TRBJ1-4; the match to TRBD1 covers 10 bases. The CDR3 is made up of 15 amino acids. Per germline, CDR1 SNHLY and CDR2 FYNNEI. V gave up 6 bases and J gave up 8 bases; unmatched junction bases: 9. For the CDR3, the DNA is TGTGCCAGCAGGAAAAGGGACAGGGGTGACGAAAAACTGTTTTTT. This codes for CASRKRDRGDEKLFF.

This clone was counted a single time. V is TRBV18 and J is TRBJ1-2; D unclear. The CDR3 loop spans 15 amino acids. The germline CDR1 and CDR2 sequences are KGHSH and LQKENI. Trimming took 3 bases from V and 8 from J, leaving 19 bases between them. In nucleotides, the CDR3 is TGTGCCAGCTCACCGCAGCCCCTACCTTCTAACGGCTACACCTTC. Residues: CASSPQPLPSNGYTF.

This clone was seen only once. One end of the junction is discordant with germline, which a read error may explain. The chain has TRBV28 and TRBJ2-1, with a possible D match to TRBD1 (5 bases). This CDR3 has 13 amino acids. The germline V gene encodes CDR1 MDHEN and CDR2 SYDVKM. The CDR3 nucleotides read TGTGCCACTTTCGCCCAGGGTTACATTGAGCAGTTCTTC. Its translation is CATFAQGYIEQFF.

This clone was detected only once. The V and J genes are TRBV28 and TRBJ2-5, with D possibly matching TRBD1 (7 bases). V was shortened by 6 bases and J by 5 bases, with 13 bases between the two germline ends. Germline V gene data show CDR1 as MDHEN and CDR2 as SYDVKM. The length of the CDR3 is 13 residues. In nucleotides, the CDR3 is TGTGCCAGCAGCCAGGGGGGCCTGGAGACCCAGTACTTC. Its protein product is CASSQGGLETQYF. The entire variable domain, with the rest obtained from reference TRBV28 and TRBJ2-5, is as follows: DVKVTQSSRYLVKRTGEKVFLECVQDMDHENMFWYRQDPGLGLRLIYFSYDVKMKEKGDIPEGYSVSREKKERFSLILESASTNQTSMYLCASSQGGLETQYFGPGTRLLVL.

The chain couples TRBV11-2 to TRBJ1-6; tentatively, D is TRBD1 (5 bases). The V gene lost 1 base and the J gene lost 9 bases, with 13 bases spanning the gap. Germline V gene lookup returns CDR1 SGHAT and CDR2 FQNNGV. This CDR3 comprises 15 residues. As DNA, the CDR3 is TGTGCCAGCAGCTTAGCGCGGCAGGGCGGTTCACCCCTCCACTTT. It encodes CASSLARQGGSPLHF. The variable domain in full, completed from reference TRBV11-2 and TRBJ1-6, reads EAGVAQSPRYKIIEKRQSVAFWCNPISGHATLYWYQQILGQGPKLLIQFQNNGVVDDSQLPKDRFSAERLKGVDSTLKIQPAKLEDSAVYLCASSLARQGGSPLHFGNGTRLTVT.

The chain has TRBV6-6 and TRBJ2-7; possibly TRBD1 or TRBD2 for D (6 bases each). The CDR3 loop spans 13 amino acids. The ends were cut back, 2 bases at V and 6 bases at J, with 11 bases in the middle. Per germline, CDR1 MNHNY and CDR2 SVGAGI (reference sequence). The CDR3 region has the DNA TGTGCCAGCAGTTACAAGGGGGGAGCCGAGCAGTACTTC. Its translation is CASSYKGGAEQYF.

The rearrangement uses TRBV28 and TRBJ2-1; 12 nucleotides align to TRBD2. This CDR3 region has 14 residues. Germline trimming cut 8 bases from V and 4 bases from J; bases unmatched to any gene: 3. Germline V lookup: CDR1 MDHEN, CDR2 SYDVKM. CDR3 sequence: CASRTSGTYNEQFF. CDR3 nucleotides: TGTGCCAGCCGGACTAGCGGGACATACAATGAGCAGTTCTTC.

The V call is TRBV19, the J call TRBJ1-5; the match to TRBD1 covers 9 bases. The length of the CDR3 is 15 residues. Germline V gene data show CDR1 as LNHDA and CDR2 as SQIVND (reference sequence). J gave up 7 bases and V 2 bases, and 6 bases lay outside the gene matches. Here the CDR3 reads CASSISGQGRQPQHF. CDR3 coding DNA: TGTGCCAGTAGTATATCAGGACAGGGGCGGCAGCCCCAGCATTTT. Complete variable domain (other parts from reference TRBV19 and TRBJ1-5): DGGITQSPKYLFRKEGQNVTLSCEQNLNHDAMYWYRQDPGQGLRLIYYSQIVNDFQKGDIAEGYSVSREKKESFPLTVTSAQKNPTAFYLCASSISGQGRQPQHFGDGTRLSIL.

The CDR3 DNA reads TGTGCCTACTCTAGCGGGAGGACCTACGAGCAGTACTTC. Its protein is CAYSSGRTYEQYF. The V call is TRBV30, the J call TRBJ2-7; the match to TRBD2 covers 11 bases. The V and J ends lost 7 bases and 2 bases, in that order; junction bases with no gene match: 4. The germline V gene has CDR1 GTSNPN and CDR2 SVGIG (reference sequence). This CDR3 has 13 amino acids.

A few counts support this clone. This rearrangement joins TRBV27 to TRBJ1-4, with TRBD1 matching over 8 bases. Per the germline V gene, CDR1 is MNHEY and CDR2 is SMNVEV (reference sequence). The junction had 10 bases not matched to a gene; V was cut back by 5 bases and J by 11 bases. This CDR3 comprises 14 residues. CDR3 sequence (DNA): TGTGCCAGCAGTAGACAGGGGCCAGAAGGTAAACTGTTTTTT. Protein: CASSRQGPEGKLFF.